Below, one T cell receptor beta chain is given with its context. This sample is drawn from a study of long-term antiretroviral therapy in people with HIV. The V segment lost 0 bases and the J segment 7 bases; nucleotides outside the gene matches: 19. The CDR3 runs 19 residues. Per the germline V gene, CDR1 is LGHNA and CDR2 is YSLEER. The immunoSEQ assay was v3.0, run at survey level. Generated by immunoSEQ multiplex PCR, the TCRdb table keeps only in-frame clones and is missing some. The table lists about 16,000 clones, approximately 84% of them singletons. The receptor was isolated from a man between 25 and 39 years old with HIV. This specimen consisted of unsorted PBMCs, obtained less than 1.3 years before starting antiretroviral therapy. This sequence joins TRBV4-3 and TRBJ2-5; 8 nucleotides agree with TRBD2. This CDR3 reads CASSQDHFLKGLEPLTQYF. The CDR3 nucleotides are TGCGCCAGCAGCCAAGATCATTTCCTAAAGGGACTAGAGCCTTTGACCCAGTACTTC.